One and the same sample provided the 11 T cell receptor beta chains below, sequenced in a study of identical twins. TCRdb fed the 5' RACE reads into MiXCR, producing one record per CDR3 protein. The data show about 260,000 distinct CDR3 sequences, approximately 7% seen once. This sample was also put to use in a study of yellow fever vaccine responses in identical twins.

Sequencing input: memory (CD45RO+) T cells sorted from blood. Every receptor here comes from a woman aged 18 to 35 in good health.

This clonotype was seen more than once but under ten times. The CDR3 region is CSVEEFGYEQYF. The CDR3 DNA reads TGCAGCGTTGAGGAGTTCGGTTACGAGCAGTACTTC. V and J are TRBV29-1 and TRBJ2-7; D is undetermined. Trimming took off 3 bases at V and 4 bases at J, with 10 bases between the two ends. CDR3 length: 12 amino acids. The germline V gene has CDR1 SQVTM and CDR2 ANQGSEA.

This clonotype was seen a few times. V usage is TRBV7-8 and J usage is TRBJ2-3; D may be TRBD2 (5 bases). Germline-derived CDR1 and CDR2 are SGHVS and FQNEAQ. The CDR3 has 16 amino acids. Trimming removed 1 base from V and 6 bases from J, with 17 bases in between. The CDR3 nucleotides are TGTGCCAGCAGCTTAGAGGTAGCGCAAAGTAGGGATACGCAGTATTTT. This sequence encodes CASSLEVAQSRDTQYF. The entire variable domain, with the rest obtained from reference TRBV7-8 and TRBJ2-3, is as follows: GAGVSQSPRYKVAKRGQDVALRCDPISGHVSLFWYQQALGQGPEFLTYFQNEAQLDKSGLPSDRFFAERPEGSVSTLKIQRTQQEDSAVYLCASSLEVAQSRDTQYFGPGTRLTVL.

This clonotype was counted between two and nine times. This rearrangement joins TRBV10-1 to TRBJ2-1; possibly TRBD1 for D (6 bases). V dropped 5 bases and J dropped 7 bases, with 12 bases sitting between them. CDR3 length: 13 residues. CDR1 is WNHNN, CDR2 SYGVQD, per germline (reference sequence). The CDR3 DNA is TGCGCCAGCAGTAATACAGGGCCGAATGAGCAGTTCTTC. This encodes CASSNTGPNEQFF.

The chain couples TRBV7-9 to TRBJ2-1; no firm D call. CDR3 length: 12 residues. In germline, CDR1 is SEHNR, CDR2 FQNEAQ (reference sequence). Trimming removed 10 bases at V and 4 bases at J, with 11 bases between. CDR3 sequence: CAIVEPYNEQFF. The CDR3 DNA follows: TGTGCCATAGTGGAGCCTTACAATGAGCAGTTCTTC.

This rearrangement joins TRBV19 to TRBJ2-1; a weak D match, TRBD2 (7 bases). Germline V lookup: CDR1 LNHDA, CDR2 SQIVND (reference sequence). The CDR3 is 13 amino acids. V was clipped by 6 bases and J by 9 bases, with 15 bases between them. CDR3 region: CASRGGEVGEQFF. CDR3 in DNA: TGTGCCAGTAGAGGGGGGGAAGTGGGTGAGCAGTTCTTC.

This clonotype appeared many times. The chain recombines TRBV18 with TRBJ1-1; a weak D match, TRBD1 (5 bases). V lost 7 bases, J lost 0 bases, and 9 bases lay in between. The CDR3 has 13 amino acids. CDR1 is KGHSH, CDR2 LQKENI, per germline. The CDR3 sequence: CASFGGMNTEAFF. DNA of the CDR3: TGTGCCAGCTTCGGGGGGATGAACACTGAAGCTTTCTTT.

This clonotype was observed a handful of times. The rearrangement links TRBV6-1 to TRBJ2-3; 14 bases match TRBD2. J was trimmed by 5 bases and V by 5 bases; bases with no gene match: 6. Germline values: CDR1 MNHNS, CDR2 SASEGT. CDR3 size: 16 residues. The DNA for the CDR3 is TGTGCCAGCAGTATGGGGACTAGCGGGGGCCTAGATACGCAGTATTTT. It is translated as CASSMGTSGGLDTQYF.

The chain uses TRBV4-1 and TRBJ2-1; D is perhaps TRBD2 (5 bases). This CDR3 region has 13 residues. Germline CDR1 reads MGHRA; CDR2 reads YSYEKL. Between the trimmed V and J ends, which lost 0 bases and 12 bases, there was a span of 12 bases. CDR3 loop: CASSQELVRAQFF. The CDR3 DNA is TGCGCCAGCAGCCAAGAACTAGTACGGGCGCAGTTCTTC.

This clonotype was detected a few times. The chain carries TRBV4-2 and TRBJ1-5, with D possibly TRBD1 on 5 matching bases. Germline V gene sequence: CDR1 LGHNA, CDR2 YNFKEQ. The ends were cut back, 1 base at V and 0 bases at J, with 13 bases in the middle. The CDR3 has 17 residues. CDR3 amino acids: CASSQVLGQGSNQPQHF. The CDR3 DNA reads TGTGCCAGCAGCCAAGTTCTTGGTCAGGGTAGCAATCAGCCCCAGCATTTT.

This clonotype showed up many times. The V gene is TRBV5-1, the J gene TRBJ2-2; D not resolved. Trimming shortened V by 2 bases and J by 8 bases, and 10 bases separated the two germline ends. The CDR3 extends over 13 amino acids. Germline CDR1 reads SGHRS; CDR2 reads YFSETQ. The CDR3 region has the DNA TGCGCCAGCAGCTTAATCTGGTTTGGGGAGCTGTTTTTT. Protein product: CASSLIWFGELFF.

J is TRBJ2-5 and V is TRBV2; D is unclear. V shed 3 bases and J shed 2 bases, with 13 bases lying between them. Germline CDR1 SNHLY, CDR2 FYNNEI. The CDR3 extends over 15 amino acids. CDR3 in amino acids: CASSEGWLIQETQYF. In nucleotides, the CDR3 is TGTGCCAGCAGTGAGGGTTGGTTAATACAAGAGACCCAGTACTTC.